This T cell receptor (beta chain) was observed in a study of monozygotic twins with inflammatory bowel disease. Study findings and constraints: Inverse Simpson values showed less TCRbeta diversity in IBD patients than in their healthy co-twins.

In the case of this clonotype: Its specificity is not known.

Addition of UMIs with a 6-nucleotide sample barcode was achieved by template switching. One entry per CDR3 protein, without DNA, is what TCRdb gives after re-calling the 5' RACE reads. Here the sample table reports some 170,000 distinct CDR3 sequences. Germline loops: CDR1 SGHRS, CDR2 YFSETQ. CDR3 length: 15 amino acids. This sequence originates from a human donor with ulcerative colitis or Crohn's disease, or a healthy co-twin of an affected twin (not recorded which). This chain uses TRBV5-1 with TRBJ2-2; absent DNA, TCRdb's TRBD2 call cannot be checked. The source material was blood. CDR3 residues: CASSLAGGNTGELFF.